This record concerns one T cell receptor (beta chain) sequence. V lost 5 bases and J lost 6, with 14 bases in between. The CDR3 runs to 14 residues. Germline-derived CDR1 and CDR2 are MDHEN and SYDVKM. The sample is drawn from a study of blood T cell repertoires in COVID-19. Data came from immunoSEQ multiplex PCR; TCRdb stores just in-frame clones and leaves some out. The data hold 150,000 to 180,000 clones, with about 85% observed a single time. V is TRBV28 and J is TRBJ1-3; perhaps TRBD1 as D (6 bases). This receptor was taken from a man aged 55-75 years with COVID-19, enrolled during active disease. The sequenced sample consisted of peripheral blood. The CDR3 here is CASSPGTIENTIYF. In DNA form, the CDR3 reads TGTGCCAGCAGTCCCGGGACAATTGAAAACACCATATATTTT.